This T cell receptor (beta chain) was sequenced during a study of OX40 agonist ivuxolimab in advanced cancers. As for the study in general: An agonistic human IgG2 monoclonal antibody against OX40 (CD134) was given. Partial responses were achieved by three patients, one with hepatocellular carcinoma and two with cutaneous melanoma. Under the entry rules, prior anti-PD-1, anti-PD-L1 or anti-CTLA-4 therapy was allowed, and 40% had some.

The protocol was immunoSEQ multiplex PCR, while the TCRdb copy is restricted to in-frame clones and leaves out a portion. Here the sample spans tens of thousands of clones, approximately 80% being singletons. This CDR3 is built from 15 residues. Germline assignment: CDR1 SGHTA and CDR2 FQGTGA. Between the trimmed V and J ends, which lost 1 base and 2 bases, there was a span of 9 bases. The chain uses TRBV7-3 and TRBJ2-1; D uncertain. The clonotype originates from an adult with an advanced solid tumor such as melanoma, head and neck, liver or kidney cancer. This specimen consisted of CD4+ or CD8+ T cells sorted from blood, obtained in a trial of the OX40 agonist ivuxolimab. Here the CDR3 DNA reads TGTGCCAGCAGCTTAAGTCCCAACCCCTACAATGAGCAGTTCTTC. Translated, it gives CASSLSPNPYNEQFF.